Below, one TCR beta chain is given with its context. As yet, its antigen is unknown. The data are from a study of shared clonotypes between healthy human individuals. V was trimmed by 6 bases and J by 8 bases, leaving 11 bases between them. The CDR3 contains 11 residues. CDR1 and CDR2 (germline): DFQATT, SNEGSKA (reference sequence). The study, taken as a whole, reports: Sorted-subset samples were not fully sequenced, rarefaction indicated.

Sorted-subset replicate PCRs used 200 to 250 ng DNA, around 31,000 T cell genomes. The protocol was immunoSEQ multiplex PCR, while the TCRdb copy is restricted to in-frame clones and leaves out a portion. The sample comprises around 88,000 clones, roughly two thirds of which are singletons, and about 48% rests with the top ten. This clonotype was obtained from a young man in good health. The genes are TRBV20-1 and TRBJ2-1; D possibly corresponds to TRBD1 (5 bases). Input material: memory CD8+ T cells sorted from blood. Subset reported: CD45RO+ cells pooled with CCR7-negative TemRA cells. CDR3 sequence: CSALVGDEQFF. The CDR3 DNA is TGCAGTGCCCTCGTAGGGGATGAGCAGTTCTTC.